The entry that follows covers one TCR beta chain sequence. Its antigen is undetermined. The data derive from a study of blood T cells in healthy people across ages. Study background: Capture by template switching was about one barcoded beta molecule per two T cells.

Study results and limitations: Shifts in expanded clonotypes may have been confounded by donor CMV status, which was unknown.

Through a sample-barcoded 5' primer and a J-beta primer mix, a second PCR was run for roughly 7 to 12 cycles. A minimum of 2.5 million CDR3-containing paired-end reads was obtained for each sample. TCRdb re-called the 5' RACE reads through MiXCR, storing one row per CDR3 protein. Of about 830,000 distinct CDR3 sequences in the sample, about 62% are singletons; the top ten hold around 30%. Germline V CDR1 and CDR2: MNHEY, SVGEGT. This CDR3 region has 17 residues. Trimming cost V 6 bases and J 6 bases; bases outside gene matches: 13. Source material: blood. The chain is built from TRBV6-2 or TRBV6-3 and TRBJ2-1; 11 positions agree with TRBD1. The clonotype was recovered from a man aged 25-45 years in good health. The CDR3 reads CASSQTPSGTGGNEQFF. CDR3 DNA: TGTGCCAGCAGCCAAACCCCCTCCGGGACAGGGGGCAATGAGCAGTTCTTC.